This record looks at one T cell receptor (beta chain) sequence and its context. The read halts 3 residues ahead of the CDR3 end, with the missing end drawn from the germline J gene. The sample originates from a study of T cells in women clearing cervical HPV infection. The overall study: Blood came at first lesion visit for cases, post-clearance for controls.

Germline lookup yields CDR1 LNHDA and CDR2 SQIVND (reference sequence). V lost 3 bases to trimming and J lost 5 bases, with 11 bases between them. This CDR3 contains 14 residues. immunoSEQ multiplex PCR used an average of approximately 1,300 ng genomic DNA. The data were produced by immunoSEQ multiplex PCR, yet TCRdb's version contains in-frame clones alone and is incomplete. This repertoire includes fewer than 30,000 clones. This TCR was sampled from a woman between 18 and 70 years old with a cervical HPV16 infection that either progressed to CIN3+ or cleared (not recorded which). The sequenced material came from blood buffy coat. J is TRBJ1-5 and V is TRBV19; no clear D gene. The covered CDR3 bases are TGTGCCAGTAGTATCGAGGGCGGGGATCAGCCC. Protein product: CASSIEGGDQP. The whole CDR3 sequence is CASSIEGGDQPQHF. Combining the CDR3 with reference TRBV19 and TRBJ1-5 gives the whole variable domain DGGITQSPKYLFRKEGQNVTLSCEQNLNHDAMYWYRQDPGQGLRLIYYSQIVNDFQKGDIAEGYSVSREKKESFPLTVTSAQKNPTAFYLCASSIEGGDQPQHFGDGTRLSIL.